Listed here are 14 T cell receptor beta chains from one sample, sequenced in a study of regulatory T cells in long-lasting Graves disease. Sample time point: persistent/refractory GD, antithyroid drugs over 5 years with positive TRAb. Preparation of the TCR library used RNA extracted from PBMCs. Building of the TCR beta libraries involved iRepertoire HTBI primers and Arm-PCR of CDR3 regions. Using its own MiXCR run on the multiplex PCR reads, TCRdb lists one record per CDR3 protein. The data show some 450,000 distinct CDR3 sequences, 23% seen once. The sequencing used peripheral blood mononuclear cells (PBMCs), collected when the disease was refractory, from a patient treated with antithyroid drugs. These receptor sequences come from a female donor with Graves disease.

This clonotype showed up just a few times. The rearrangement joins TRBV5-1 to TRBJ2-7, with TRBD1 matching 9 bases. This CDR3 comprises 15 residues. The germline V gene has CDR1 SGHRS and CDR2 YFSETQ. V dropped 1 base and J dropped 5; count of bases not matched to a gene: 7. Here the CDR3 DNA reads TGCGCCAGCAGCTTGTGGTCGGGACAGGGCAACGAGCAGTACTTC. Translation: CASSLWSGQGNEQYF.

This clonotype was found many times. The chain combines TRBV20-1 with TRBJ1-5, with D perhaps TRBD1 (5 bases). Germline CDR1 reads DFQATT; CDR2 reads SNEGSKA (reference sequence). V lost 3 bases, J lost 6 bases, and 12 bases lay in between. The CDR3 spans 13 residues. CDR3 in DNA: TGCAGTGCTAGGGACGGGGCCAGTCAGCCCCAGCATTTT. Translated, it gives CSARDGASQPQHF.

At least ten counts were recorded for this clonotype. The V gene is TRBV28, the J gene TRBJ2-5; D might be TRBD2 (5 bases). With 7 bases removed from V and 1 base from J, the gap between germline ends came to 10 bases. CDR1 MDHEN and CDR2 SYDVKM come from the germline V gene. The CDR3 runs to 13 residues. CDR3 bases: TGTGCCAGCAAGGGAGAAGCCCAAGAGACCCAGTACTTC. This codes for CASKGEAQETQYF. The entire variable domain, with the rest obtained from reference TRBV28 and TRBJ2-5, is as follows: DVKVTQSSRYLVKRTGEKVFLECVQDMDHENMFWYRQDPGLGLRLIYFSYDVKMKEKGDIPEGYSVSREKKERFSLILESASTNQTSMYLCASKGEAQETQYFGPGTRLLVL.

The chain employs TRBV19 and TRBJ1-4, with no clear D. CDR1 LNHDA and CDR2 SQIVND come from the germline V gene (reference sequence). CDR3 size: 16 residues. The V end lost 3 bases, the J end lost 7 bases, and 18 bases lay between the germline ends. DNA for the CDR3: TGTGCCAGTAGTATCCCTTTAGGACGGGCAGGTGAAAAACTGTTTTTT. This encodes CASSIPLGRAGEKLFF.

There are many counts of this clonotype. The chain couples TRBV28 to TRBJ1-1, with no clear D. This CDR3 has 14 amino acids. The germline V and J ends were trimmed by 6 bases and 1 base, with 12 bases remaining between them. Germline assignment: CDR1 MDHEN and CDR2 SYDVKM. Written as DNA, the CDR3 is TGTGCCAGCAGCCCTCGGACGCAGAACACTGAAGCTTTCTTT. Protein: CASSPRTQNTEAFF. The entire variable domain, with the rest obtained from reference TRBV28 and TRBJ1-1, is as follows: DVKVTQSSRYLVKRTGEKVFLECVQDMDHENMFWYRQDPGLGLRLIYFSYDVKMKEKGDIPEGYSVSREKKERFSLILESASTNQTSMYLCASSPRTQNTEAFFGQGTRLTVV.

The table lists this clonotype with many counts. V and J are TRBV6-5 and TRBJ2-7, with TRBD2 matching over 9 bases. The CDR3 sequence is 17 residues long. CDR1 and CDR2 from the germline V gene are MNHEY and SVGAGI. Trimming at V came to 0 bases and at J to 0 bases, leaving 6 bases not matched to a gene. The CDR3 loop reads CASSYSTVSGSSYEQYF. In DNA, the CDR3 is TGTGCCAGCAGTTACTCGACTGTTAGCGGGAGCTCCTACGAGCAGTACTTC.

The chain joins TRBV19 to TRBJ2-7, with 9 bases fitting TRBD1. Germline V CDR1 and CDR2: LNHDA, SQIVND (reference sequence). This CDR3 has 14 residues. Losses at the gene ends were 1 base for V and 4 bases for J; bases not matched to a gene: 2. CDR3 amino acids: CASSIGDRAYEQYF. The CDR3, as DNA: TGTGCCAGTAGTATAGGGGACAGGGCTTACGAGCAGTACTTC.

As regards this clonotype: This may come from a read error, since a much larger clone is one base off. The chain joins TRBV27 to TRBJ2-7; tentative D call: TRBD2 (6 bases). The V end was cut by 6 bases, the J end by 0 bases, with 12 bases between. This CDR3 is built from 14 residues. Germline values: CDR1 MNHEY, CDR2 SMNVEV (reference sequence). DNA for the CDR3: TGTGCCAGCAGACAACTAGCTAGCTCCTACGAGCAGTACTTC. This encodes CASRQLASSYEQYF.

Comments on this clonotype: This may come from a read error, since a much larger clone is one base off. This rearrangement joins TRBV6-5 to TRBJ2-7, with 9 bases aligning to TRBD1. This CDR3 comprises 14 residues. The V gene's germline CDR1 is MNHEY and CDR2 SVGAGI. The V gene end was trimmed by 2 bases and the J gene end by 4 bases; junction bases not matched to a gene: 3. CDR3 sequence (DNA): TGTGCCAGCAGTTACGGGACAGGGAGGTACGAGCAGTACTTC. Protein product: CASSYGTGRYEQYF.

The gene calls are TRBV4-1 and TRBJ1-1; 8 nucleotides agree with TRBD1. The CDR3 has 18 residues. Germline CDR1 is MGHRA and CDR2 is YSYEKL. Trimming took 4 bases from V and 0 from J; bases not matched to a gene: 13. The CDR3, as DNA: TGCGCCAGCAGCCCCTCCCTGGACAGGGCTCTAATGAACACTGAAGCTTTCTTT. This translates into CASSPSLDRALMNTEAFF.

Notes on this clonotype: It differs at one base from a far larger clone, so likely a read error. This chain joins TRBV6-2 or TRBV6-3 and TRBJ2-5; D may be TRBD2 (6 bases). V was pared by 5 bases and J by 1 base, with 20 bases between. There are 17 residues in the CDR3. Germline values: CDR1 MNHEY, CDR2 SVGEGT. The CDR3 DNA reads TGTGCCAGCAGTCACCGGGGGAAGCGGAGACTCCAAGAGACCCAGTACTTC. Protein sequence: CASSHRGKRRLQETQYF.

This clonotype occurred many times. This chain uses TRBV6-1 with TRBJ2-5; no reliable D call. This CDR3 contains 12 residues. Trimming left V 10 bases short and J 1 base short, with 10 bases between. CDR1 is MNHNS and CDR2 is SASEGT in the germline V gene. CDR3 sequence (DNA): TGTGCCACCAAGACACCCCAAGAGACCCAGTACTTC. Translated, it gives CATKTPQETQYF.

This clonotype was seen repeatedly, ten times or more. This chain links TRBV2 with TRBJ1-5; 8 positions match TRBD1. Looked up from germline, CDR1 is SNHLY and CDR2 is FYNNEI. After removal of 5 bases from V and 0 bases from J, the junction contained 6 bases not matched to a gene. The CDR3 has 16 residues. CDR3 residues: CASSTQGAGSNQPQHF. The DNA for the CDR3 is TGTGCCAGCAGTACTCAGGGGGCGGGTAGCAATCAGCCCCAGCATTTT.

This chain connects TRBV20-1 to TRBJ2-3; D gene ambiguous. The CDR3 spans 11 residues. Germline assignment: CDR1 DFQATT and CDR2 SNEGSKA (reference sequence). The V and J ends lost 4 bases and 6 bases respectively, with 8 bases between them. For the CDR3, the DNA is TGCAGTGCTACCCCTTCGGATACGCAGTATTTT. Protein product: CSATPSDTQYF.